This TCR beta chain came from a study of blood T cell repertoires in COVID-19. Study context: From T cells, B-cell-depleted T cells, or PBMCs came the material, which was cDNA or gDNA.

Profiling relied on immunoSEQ multiplex PCR, and the TCRdb table lists in-frame clones only, not all of them. The table has about 480,000 clones, approximately 87% seen once. Recruitment covered roughly 24 US areas and drew participants whose ages spanned about 18 to 100 years. The recovered donors of Cohort 3 showed two negative PCRs, clearance, or symptom resolution. Germline V gives CDR1 SEHNR, CDR2 FQNEAQ (reference sequence). The V gene lost 7 bases and the J gene lost 0 bases, with 13 bases spanning the gap. The CDR3 is 15 residues long. The source is a woman between 40 and 55 years old who had recovered from COVID-19. Specimen: PBMCs or T cells enriched from blood (not recorded which). The chain couples TRBV7-9 to TRBJ1-5, with a weak D call TRBD1 (6 bases). The CDR3 DNA reads TGTGCCAGCATCCTAGGGGGACCTAGCAATCAGCCCCAGCATTTT. Protein product: CASILGGPSNQPQHF.